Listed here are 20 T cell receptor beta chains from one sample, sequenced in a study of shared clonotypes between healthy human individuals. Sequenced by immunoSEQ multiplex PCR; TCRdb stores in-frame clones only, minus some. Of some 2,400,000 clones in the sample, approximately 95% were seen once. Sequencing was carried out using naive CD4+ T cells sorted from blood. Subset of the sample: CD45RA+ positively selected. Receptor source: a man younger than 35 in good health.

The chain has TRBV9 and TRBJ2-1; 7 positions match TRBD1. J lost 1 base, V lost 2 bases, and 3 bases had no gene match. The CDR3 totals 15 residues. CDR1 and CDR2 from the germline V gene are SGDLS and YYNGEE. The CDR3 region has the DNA TGTGCCAGCAGCGTCCGGGACAGATCCTACAATGAGCAGTTCTTC. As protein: CASSVRDRSYNEQFF.

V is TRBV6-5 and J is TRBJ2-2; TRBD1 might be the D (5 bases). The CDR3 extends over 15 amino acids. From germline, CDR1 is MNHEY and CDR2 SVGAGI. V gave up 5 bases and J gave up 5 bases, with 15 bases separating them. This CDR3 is CASSRKGMATGELFF. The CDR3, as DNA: TGTGCCAGCAGTCGGAAGGGGATGGCGACCGGGGAGCTGTTTTTT.

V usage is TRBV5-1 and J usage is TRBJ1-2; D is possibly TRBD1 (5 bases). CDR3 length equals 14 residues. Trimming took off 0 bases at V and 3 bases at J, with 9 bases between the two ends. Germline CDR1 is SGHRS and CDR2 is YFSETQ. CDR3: CASSLGGAYYGYTF. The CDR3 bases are TGCGCCAGCAGCTTGGGAGGGGCTTACTATGGCTACACCTTC.

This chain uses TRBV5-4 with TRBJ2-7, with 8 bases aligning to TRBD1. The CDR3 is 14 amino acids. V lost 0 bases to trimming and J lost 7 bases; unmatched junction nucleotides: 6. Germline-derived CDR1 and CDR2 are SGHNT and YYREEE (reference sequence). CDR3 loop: CASSLETGALEQYF. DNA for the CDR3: TGTGCCAGCAGCTTGGAGACAGGGGCCTTAGAGCAGTACTTC.

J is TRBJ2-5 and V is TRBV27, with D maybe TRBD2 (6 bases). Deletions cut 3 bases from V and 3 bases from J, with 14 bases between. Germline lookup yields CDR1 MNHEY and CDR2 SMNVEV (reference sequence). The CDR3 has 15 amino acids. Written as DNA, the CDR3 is TGTGCCAGCAGTTTCGTGGGAGGAACGGAAGAGACCCAGTACTTC. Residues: CASSFVGGTEETQYF.

CDR3 DNA: TGTGCCAGCGGAGGACAGCGGAGCAATCAGCCCCAGCATTTT. Amino acid sequence: CASGGQRSNQPQHF. The V call is TRBV2, the J call TRBJ1-5; tentatively, D is TRBD1 (6 bases). Germline V gene sequence: CDR1 SNHLY, CDR2 FYNNEI. The CDR3 contains 14 residues. With 8 bases removed from V and 1 base from J, the gap between germline ends came to 12 bases. Variable domain in full (rest from reference TRBV2 and TRBJ1-5): EPEVTQTPSHQVTQMGQEVILRCVPISNHLYFYWYRQILGQKVEFLVSFYNNEISEKSEIFDDQFSVERPDGSNFTLKIRSTKLEDSAMYFCASGGQRSNQPQHFGDGTRLSIL.

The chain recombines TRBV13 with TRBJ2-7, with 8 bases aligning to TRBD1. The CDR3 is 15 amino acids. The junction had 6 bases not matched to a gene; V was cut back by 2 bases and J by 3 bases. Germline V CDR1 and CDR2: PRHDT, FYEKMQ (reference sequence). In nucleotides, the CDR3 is TGTGCCAGCAGCTTAAGGGACAGGAACGTCTACGAGCAGTACTTC. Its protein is CASSLRDRNVYEQYF.

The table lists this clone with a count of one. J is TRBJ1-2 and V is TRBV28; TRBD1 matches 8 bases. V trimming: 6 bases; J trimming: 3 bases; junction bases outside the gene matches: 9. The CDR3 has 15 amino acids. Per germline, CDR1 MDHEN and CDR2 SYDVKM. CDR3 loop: CASRPQGARDYGYTF. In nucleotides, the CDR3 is TGTGCCAGCAGACCCCAGGGGGCGCGGGACTATGGCTACACCTTC.

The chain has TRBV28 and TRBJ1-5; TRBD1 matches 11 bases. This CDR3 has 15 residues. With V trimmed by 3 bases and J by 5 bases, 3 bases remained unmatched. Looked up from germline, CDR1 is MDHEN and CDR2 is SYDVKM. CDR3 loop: CASSFWDRGDQPQHF. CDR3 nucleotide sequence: TGTGCCAGCAGTTTCTGGGACAGGGGGGATCAGCCCCAGCATTTT.

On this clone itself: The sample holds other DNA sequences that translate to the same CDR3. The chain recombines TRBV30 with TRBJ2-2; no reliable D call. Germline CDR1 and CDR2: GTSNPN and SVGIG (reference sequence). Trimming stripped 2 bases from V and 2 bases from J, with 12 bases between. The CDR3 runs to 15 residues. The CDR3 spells CAWSRLRGNTGELFF. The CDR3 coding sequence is TGTGCCTGGAGTCGCCTTCGCGGAAACACCGGGGAGCTGTTTTTT.

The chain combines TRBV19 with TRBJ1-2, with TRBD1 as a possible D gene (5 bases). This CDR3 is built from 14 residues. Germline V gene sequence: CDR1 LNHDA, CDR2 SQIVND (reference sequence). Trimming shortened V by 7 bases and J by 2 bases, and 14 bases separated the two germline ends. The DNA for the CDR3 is TGTGCCAGTAATAATAACAGGAGGAACTATGGCTACACCTTC. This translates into CASNNNRRNYGYTF.

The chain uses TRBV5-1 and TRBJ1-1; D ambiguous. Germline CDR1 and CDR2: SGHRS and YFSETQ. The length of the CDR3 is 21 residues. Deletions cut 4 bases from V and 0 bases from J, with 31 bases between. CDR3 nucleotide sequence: TGCGCCAGCAGCCTCGTCCCTCTAAGAAAACTTACCGATTTCATGAACACTGAAGCTTTCTTT. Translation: CASSLVPLRKLTDFMNTEAFF.

This CDR3 reads CASSLTAGGNEQYF. CDR3 nucleotides: TGCGCCAGCAGCTTGACGGCGGGGGGAAACGAGCAGTACTTC. The chain employs TRBV5-1 and TRBJ2-7; 8 bases are shared with TRBD2. The V segment lost 1 base and the J segment 5 bases; nucleotides outside the gene matches: 5. The CDR3 contains 14 residues. CDR1 and CDR2 from the germline V gene are SGHRS and YFSETQ.

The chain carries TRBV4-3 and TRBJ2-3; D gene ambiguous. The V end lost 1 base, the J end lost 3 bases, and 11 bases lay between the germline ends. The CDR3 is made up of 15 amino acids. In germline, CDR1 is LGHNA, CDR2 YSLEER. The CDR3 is CASSQGIGWTDTQYF. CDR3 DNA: TGCGCCAGCAGCCAAGGCATAGGGTGGACAGATACGCAGTATTTT.

The CDR3 loop is CASSGQSNTEAFF. The CDR3 nucleotides read TGTGCCAGCAGTGGACAGTCGAACACTGAAGCTTTCTTT. J is TRBJ1-1 and V is TRBV27; the D gene is possibly TRBD1 (6 bases). Germline CDR1 is MNHEY and CDR2 is SMNVEV (reference sequence). This CDR3 contains 13 residues. V lost 5 bases, J lost 1 base, and 8 bases lay in between.

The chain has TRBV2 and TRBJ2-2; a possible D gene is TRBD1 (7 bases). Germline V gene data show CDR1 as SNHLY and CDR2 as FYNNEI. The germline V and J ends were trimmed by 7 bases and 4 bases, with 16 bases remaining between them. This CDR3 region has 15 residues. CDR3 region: CASIQGDGSTGELFF. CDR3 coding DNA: TGTGCCAGCATTCAGGGGGACGGGAGCACCGGGGAGCTGTTTTTT.

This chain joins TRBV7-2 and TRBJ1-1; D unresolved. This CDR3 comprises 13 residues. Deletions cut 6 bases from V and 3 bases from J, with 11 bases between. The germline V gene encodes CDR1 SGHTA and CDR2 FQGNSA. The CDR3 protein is CASSLTFDTEAFF. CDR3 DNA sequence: TGTGCCAGCAGTCTGACTTTTGACACTGAAGCTTTCTTT.

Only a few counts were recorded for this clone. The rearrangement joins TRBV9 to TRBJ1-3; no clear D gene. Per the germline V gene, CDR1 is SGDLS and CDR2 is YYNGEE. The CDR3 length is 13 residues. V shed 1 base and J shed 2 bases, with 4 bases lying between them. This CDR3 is CASSVSAGNTIYF. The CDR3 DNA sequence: TGTGCCAGCAGCGTATCAGCTGGAAACACCATATATTTT.

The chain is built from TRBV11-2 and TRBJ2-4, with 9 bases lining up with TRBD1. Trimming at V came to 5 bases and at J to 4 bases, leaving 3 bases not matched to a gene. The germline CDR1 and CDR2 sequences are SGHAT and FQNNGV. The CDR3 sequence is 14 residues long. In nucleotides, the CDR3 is TGTGCCAGCAGCGGACAGGGGTCAAAAAACATTCAGTACTTC. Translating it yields CASSGQGSKNIQYF. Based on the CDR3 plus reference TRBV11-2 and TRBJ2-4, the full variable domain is EAGVAQSPRYKIIEKRQSVAFWCNPISGHATLYWYQQILGQGPKLLIQFQNNGVVDDSQLPKDRFSAERLKGVDSTLKIQPAKLEDSAVYLCASSGQGSKNIQYFGAGTRLSVL.

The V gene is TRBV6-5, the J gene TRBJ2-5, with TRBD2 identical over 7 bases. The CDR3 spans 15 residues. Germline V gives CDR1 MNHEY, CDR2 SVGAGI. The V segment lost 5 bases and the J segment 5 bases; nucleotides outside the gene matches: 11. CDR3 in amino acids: CASSPPSGGLETQYF. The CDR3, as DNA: TGTGCCAGCAGTCCCCCTTCGGGGGGTCTGGAGACCCAGTACTTC.